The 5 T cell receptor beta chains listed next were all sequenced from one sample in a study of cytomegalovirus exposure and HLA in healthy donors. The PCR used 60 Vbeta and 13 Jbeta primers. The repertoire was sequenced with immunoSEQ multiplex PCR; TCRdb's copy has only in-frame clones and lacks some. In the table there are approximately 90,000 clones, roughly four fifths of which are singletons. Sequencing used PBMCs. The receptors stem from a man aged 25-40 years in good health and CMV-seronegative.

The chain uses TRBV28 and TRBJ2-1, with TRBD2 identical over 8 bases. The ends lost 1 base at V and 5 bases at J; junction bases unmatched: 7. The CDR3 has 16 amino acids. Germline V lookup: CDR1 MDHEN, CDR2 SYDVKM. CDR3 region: CASSLFRGRSDNEQFF. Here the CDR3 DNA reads TGTGCCAGCAGTTTATTTCGCGGGAGGTCGGACAATGAGCAGTTCTTC.

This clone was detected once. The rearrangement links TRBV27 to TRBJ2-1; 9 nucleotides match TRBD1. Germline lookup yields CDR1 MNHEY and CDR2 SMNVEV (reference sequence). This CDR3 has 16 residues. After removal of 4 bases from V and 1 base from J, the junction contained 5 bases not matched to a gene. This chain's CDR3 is CASSSSGTGSYNEQFF. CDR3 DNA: TGTGCCAGCAGTTCCTCCGGGACAGGGTCCTACAATGAGCAGTTCTTC.

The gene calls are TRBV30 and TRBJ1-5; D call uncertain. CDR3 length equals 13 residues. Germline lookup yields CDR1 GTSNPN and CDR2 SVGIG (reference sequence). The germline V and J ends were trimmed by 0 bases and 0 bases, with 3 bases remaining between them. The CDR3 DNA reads TGTGCCTGGAGTGTCTATAGCAATCAGCCCCAGCATTTT. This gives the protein CAWSVYSNQPQHF.

The CDR3 nucleotides read TGTGCCATCACCGGACAGAGCTCCTACGAGCAGTACTTC. Translated: CAITGQSSYEQYF. The rearrangement joins TRBV10-3 to TRBJ2-5; maybe TRBD1 (6 bases). The end of the DNA fits TRBJ2-7 better, so the J call may be wrong. Germline V gene data show CDR1 as ENHRY and CDR2 as SYGVKD. The CDR3 runs to 13 residues.

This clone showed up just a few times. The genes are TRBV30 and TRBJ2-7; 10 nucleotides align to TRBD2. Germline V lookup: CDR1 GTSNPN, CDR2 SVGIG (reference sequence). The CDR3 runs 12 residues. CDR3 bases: TGTGGGGCTAGCGGGGGCTCCTACGAGCAGTACTTC. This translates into CGASGGSYEQYF.